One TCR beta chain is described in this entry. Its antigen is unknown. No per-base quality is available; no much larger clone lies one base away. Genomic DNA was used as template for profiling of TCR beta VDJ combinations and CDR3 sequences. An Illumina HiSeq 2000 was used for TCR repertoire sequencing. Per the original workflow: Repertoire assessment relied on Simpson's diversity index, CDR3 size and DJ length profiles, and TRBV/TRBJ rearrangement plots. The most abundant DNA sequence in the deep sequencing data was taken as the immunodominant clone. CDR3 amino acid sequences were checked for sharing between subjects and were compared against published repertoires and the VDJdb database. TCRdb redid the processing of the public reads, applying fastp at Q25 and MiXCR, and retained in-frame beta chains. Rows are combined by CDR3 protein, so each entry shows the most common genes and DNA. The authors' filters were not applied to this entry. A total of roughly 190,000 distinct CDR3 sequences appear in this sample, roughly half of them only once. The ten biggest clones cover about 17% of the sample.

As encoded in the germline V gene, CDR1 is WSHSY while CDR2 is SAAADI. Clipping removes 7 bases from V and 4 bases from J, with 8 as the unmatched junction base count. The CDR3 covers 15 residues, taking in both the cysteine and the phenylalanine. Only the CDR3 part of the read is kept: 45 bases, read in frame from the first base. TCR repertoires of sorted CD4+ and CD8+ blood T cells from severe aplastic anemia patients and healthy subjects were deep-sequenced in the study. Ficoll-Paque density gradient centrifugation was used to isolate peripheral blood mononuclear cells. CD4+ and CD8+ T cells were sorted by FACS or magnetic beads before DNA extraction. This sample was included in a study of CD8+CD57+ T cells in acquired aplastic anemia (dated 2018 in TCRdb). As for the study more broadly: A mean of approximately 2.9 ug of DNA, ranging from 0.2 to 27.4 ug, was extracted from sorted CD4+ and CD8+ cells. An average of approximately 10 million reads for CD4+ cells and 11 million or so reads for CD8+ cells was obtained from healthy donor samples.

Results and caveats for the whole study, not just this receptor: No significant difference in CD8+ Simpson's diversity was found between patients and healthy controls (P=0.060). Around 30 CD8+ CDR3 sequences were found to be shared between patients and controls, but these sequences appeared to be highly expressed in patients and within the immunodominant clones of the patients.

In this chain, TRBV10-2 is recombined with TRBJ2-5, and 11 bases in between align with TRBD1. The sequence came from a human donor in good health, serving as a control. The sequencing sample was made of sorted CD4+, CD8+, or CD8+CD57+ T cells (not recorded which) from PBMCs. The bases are TGCGCCAGCAACGCCGGGACAGGGGGAGGAGAGACCCAGTACTTC. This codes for CASNAGTGGGETQYF.